The entry that follows covers one TCR beta chain sequence. Antigen: not known. These data come from a study of radiation and T cells in renal cell carcinoma. Germline V gene lookup returns CDR1 SGHAT and CDR2 FQNNGV. V shed 8 bases and J shed 7 bases, with 26 bases lying between them. This CDR3 spans 16 amino acids. Time point noted: blood 4 weeks post-SBRT, at nephrectomy. Treatment noted: 15 Gy SBRT to primary tumor, nephrectomy 4 weeks later. This table comes from immunoSEQ multiplex PCR, and its TCRdb copy is limited to in-frame clones, with some not included. The sample has 150,000 to 200,000 clones, around 89% seen once. General study points: From baseline, blood top tumor clonotypes peaked at 2 weeks post-radiation.

The V gene is TRBV11-2, the J gene TRBJ2-5; D tentatively reads TRBD1 or TRBD2 (5 bases each). The sample here was blood, taken from a patient whose treatment included radiotherapy and nephrectomy. The clonotype was recovered from a woman aged 45-60 years with renal cell carcinoma. The CDR3 coding sequence is TGTGCCAGCTACACTCCACGGGGCTTTGGTCGTGGGACCCAGTACTTC. It translates to CASYTPRGFGRGTQYF.